A selection of T cell receptor beta chains follows, all from one sample in a study of blood T cell repertoires in COVID-19. TCRdb's copy holds only in-frame clones and misses some; the assay was immunoSEQ multiplex PCR. Here the sample spans 75,000 or so clones, approximately 84% being singletons. Material: peripheral blood. These receptors came from a man aged 55 to 70 with active or convalescent COVID-19. Both conserved end residues are part of each CDR3. Fields, in order: V gene, CDR3 length, J gene, D gene, clone size, CDR3 protein, CDR3 DNA. D genes are given only for firm matches. Clone size, where shown, is once, few, many, or a class for clones that have expanded.

TRBV6-5	13	TRBJ2-7	-	-	CASSYKGNYEQYF	TGTGCCAGCAGTTACAAGGGGAACTACGAGCAGTACTTC
TRBV6-2/TRBV6-3	12	TRBJ2-7	-	few	CASSFRDIGQYF	TGTGCCAGCAGTTTCCGGGACATTGGGCAGTACTTC
TRBV6-2/TRBV6-3	12	TRBJ2-2	-	-	CASSSNTGELFF	TGTGCCAGCAGCTCAAACACCGGGGAGCTGTTTTTT
TRBV24-1	13	TRBJ2-3	-	-	CATSGDNTDTQYF	TGTGCCACCAGTGGGGACAACACAGATACGCAGTATTTT
TRBV19	16	TRBJ1-2	-	-	CASSIGLWGSSYGYTF	TGTGCCAGTAGTATAGGATTGTGGGGCAGTTCGTATGGCTACACCTTC
TRBV12-3/TRBV12-4	13	TRBJ1-1	TRBD1	-	CASSQQGGGEAFF	TGTGCCAGCAGCCAACAGGGGGGGGGTGAAGCTTTCTTT
TRBV9	15	TRBJ2-1	TRBD2	-	CASSGTSGPYNEQFF	TGTGCCAGCAGCGGTACTAGCGGGCCCTACAATGAGCAGTTCTTC
TRBV10-3	15	TRBJ2-1	TRBD2	-	CAISDPSGGAAEQFF	TGTGCCATCAGTGATCCTAGCGGGGGGGCCGCTGAGCAGTTCTTC
TRBV21-1	16	TRBJ1-2	-	-	CASSSNEGGESNGYTF	TGTGCCAGCAGCTCAAATGAGGGGGGGGAAAGCAATGGCTACACCTTC
TRBV2	14	TRBJ2-7	TRBD1	-	CASSKDRGEDEQYF	TGTGCCAGCAGTAAGGACAGGGGGGAAGACGAGCAGTACTTC
TRBV13	12	TRBJ2-1	TRBD2	-	CASSLTSGEQFF	TGTGCCAGCAGCCTGACTAGCGGGGAGCAGTTCTTC
TRBV19	15	TRBJ1-5	TRBD1	-	CASSKGQGGNQPQHF	TGTGCCAGTAGTAAAGGACAGGGGGGCAATCAGCCCCAGCATTTT
TRBV19	13	TRBJ1-2	-	-	CASSSWTSGGYTF	TGTGCCAGTAGTAGCTGGACTAGCGGAGGCTACACCTTC
TRBV7-9	13	TRBJ2-4	-	-	CASSLGQGGVQYF	TGTGCCAGCAGCTTAGGCCAGGGGGGAGTTCAGTACTTC
TRBV7-6	16	TRBJ1-2	TRBD1	-	CASSFGGTGGLGGYTF	TGTGCCAGCAGCTTTGGGGGGACAGGTGGTCTGGGCGGCTACACCTTC
TRBV9	15	TRBJ2-2	-	-	CASSSLSGGTGELFF	TGTGCCAGCAGCAGCCTGTCAGGGGGGACCGGGGAGCTGTTTTTT
TRBV6-5	16	TRBJ1-3	-	-	CASSSQGVYSGNTIYF	TGTGCCAGCAGTTCCCAAGGGGTTTACTCTGGAAACACCATATATTTT
TRBV7-9	13	TRBJ2-1	TRBD2	few	CASSLAGGREQFF	TGTGCCAGCAGCTTAGCCGGGGGGAGAGAGCAGTTCTTC
TRBV4-3	17	TRBJ2-1	TRBD1	-	CASSQTWTGRYGNEQFF	TGCGCCAGCAGCCAAACCTGGACAGGGCGGTACGGGAATGAGCAGTTCTTC
TRBV21-1	12	TRBJ2-7	-	-	CASSQGEAEQYF	TGTGCCAGCAGCCAAGGGGAGGCCGAGCAGTACTTC
TRBV7-8	11	TRBJ2-1	-	-	CASSPFNEQFF	TGTGCCAGCAGCCCCTTCAATGAGCAGTTCTTC
TRBV19	15	TRBJ1-2	TRBD1	-	CASSIGTGGDYGYTF	TGTGCCAGTAGTATTGGTACAGGGGGGGACTATGGCTACACCTTC
TRBV25-1	17	TRBJ2-2	-	-	CASSEYRMGQNTGELFF	TGTGCCAGCAGTGAATATAGGATGGGACAGAACACCGGGGAGCTGTTTTTT
TRBV5-8	14	TRBJ1-5	TRBD1	few	CASRDPGGGQPQHF	TGTGCCAGCAGAGATCCAGGGGGCGGCCAGCCCCAGCATTTT
TRBV27	14	TRBJ1-1	TRBD1	-	CASSWDRENTEAFF	TGTGCCAGCAGTTGGGACAGGGAGAACACTGAAGCTTTCTTT
TRBV7-2	14	TRBJ1-1	TRBD1	few	CASSMGQTNTEAFF	TGTGCCAGCAGCATGGGACAGACGAACACTGAAGCTTTCTTT
TRBV29-1	13	TRBJ1-2	-	-	CSVEDGVGGGYTF	TGCAGCGTTGAAGATGGGGTGGGGGGGGGCTACACCTTC